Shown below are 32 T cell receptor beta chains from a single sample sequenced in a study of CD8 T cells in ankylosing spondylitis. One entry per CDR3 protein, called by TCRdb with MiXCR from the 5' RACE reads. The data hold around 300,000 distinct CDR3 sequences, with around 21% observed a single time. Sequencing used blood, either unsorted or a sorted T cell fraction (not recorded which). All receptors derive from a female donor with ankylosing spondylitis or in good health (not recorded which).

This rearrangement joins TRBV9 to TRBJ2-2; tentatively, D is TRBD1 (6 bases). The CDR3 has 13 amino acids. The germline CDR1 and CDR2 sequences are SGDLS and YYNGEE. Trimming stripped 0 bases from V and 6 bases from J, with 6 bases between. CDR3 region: CASSVEGAGELFF. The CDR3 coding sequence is TGTGCCAGCAGCGTAGAGGGGGCCGGGGAGCTGTTTTTT.

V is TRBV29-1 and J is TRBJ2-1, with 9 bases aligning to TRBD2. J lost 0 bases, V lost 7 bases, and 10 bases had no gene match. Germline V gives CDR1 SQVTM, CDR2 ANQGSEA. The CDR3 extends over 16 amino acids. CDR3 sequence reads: CSGSGRPLSSYNEQFF. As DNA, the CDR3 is TGCAGCGGTAGCGGGAGACCCCTGAGCTCCTACAATGAGCAGTTCTTC.

The CDR3 reads CASSYDKSSYNEQFF. CDR3 nucleotide sequence: TGTGCCAGCAGCTACGACAAGAGCTCCTACAATGAGCAGTTCTTC. V is TRBV6-5 and J is TRBJ2-1, with D unresolved. This CDR3 is 15 amino acids long. CDR1 and CDR2 (germline): MNHEY, SVGAGI. The V end lost 6 bases, the J end lost 0 bases, and 12 bases lay between the germline ends.

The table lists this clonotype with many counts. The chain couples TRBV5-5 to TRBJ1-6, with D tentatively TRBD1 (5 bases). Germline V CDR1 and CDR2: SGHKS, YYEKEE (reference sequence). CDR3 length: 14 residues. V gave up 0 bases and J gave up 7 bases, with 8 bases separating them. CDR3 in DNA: TGTGCCAGCAGCTTGGTCAGGGAGAATTCACCCCTCCACTTT. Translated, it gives CASSLVRENSPLHF.

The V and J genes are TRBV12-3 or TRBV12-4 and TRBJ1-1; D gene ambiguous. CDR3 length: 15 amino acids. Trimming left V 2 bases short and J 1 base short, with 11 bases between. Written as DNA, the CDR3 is TGTGCCAGCAGTTTAAGCTTTACAGAGAACACTGAAGCTTTCTTT. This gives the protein CASSLSFTENTEAFF.

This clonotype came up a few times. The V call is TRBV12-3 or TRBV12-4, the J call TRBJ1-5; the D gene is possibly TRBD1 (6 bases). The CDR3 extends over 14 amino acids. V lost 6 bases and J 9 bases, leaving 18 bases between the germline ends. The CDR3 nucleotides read TGTGCCAGCAGCTCCACAGGGCGGACGGGGCCCCAGCATTTT. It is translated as CASSSTGRTGPQHF.

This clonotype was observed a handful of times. This CDR3 reads CSASSDLIESGELFF. CDR3 DNA: TGCAGTGCTAGTTCGGACCTGATCGAATCCGGGGAGCTGTTTTTT. The V and J genes are TRBV20-1 and TRBJ2-2; D uncertain. This CDR3 spans 15 amino acids. The ends were cut back, 3 bases at V and 6 bases at J, with 17 bases in the middle. The V gene's germline CDR1 is DFQATT and CDR2 SNEGSKA (reference sequence).

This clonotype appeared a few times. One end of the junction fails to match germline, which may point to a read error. The CDR3 region has the DNA TGCACCAGCAGCCAAGTAGTCGGGAGCTACGAGCAGTACTTC. As protein: CTSSQVVGSYEQYF. The rearrangement joins TRBV4-3 to TRBJ2-7, with D possibly being TRBD2 (6 bases). The CDR3 spans 14 residues. Germline V gives CDR1 LGHNA, CDR2 YSLEER.

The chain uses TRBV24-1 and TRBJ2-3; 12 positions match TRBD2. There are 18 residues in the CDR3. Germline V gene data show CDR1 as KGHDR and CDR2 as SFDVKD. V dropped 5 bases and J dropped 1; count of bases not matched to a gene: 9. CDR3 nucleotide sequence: TGTGCCACCAGTGGTCCTAGCGGGAGGGCTGGAGGCACAGATACGCAGTATTTT. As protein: CATSGPSGRAGGTDTQYF.

The CDR3 nucleotides are TGTGCCAGCAGCTTCCTCACATCCGACACGCAGTATTTT. Amino acids: CASSFLTSDTQYF. This sequence joins TRBV7-9 and TRBJ2-3; D remains ambiguous. Trimming stripped 3 bases from V and 9 bases from J, with 13 bases between. CDR1 and CDR2 from the germline V gene are SEHNR and FQNEAQ (reference sequence). This CDR3 contains 13 residues. Supplemented by reference TRBV7-9 and TRBJ2-3, the full variable domain reads DTGVSQNPRHKITKRGQNVTFRCDPISEHNRLYWYRQTLGQGPEFLTYFQNEAQLEKSRLLSDRFSAERPKGSFSTLEIQRTEQGDSAMYLCASSFLTSDTQYFGPGTRLTVL.

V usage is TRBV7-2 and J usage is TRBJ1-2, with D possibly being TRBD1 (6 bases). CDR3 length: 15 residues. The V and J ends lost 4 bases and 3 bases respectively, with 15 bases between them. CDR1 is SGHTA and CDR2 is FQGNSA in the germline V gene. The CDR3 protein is CASSYGGRTDYGYTF. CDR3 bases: TGTGCCAGCAGCTACGGGGGGAGGACAGACTATGGCTACACCTTC.

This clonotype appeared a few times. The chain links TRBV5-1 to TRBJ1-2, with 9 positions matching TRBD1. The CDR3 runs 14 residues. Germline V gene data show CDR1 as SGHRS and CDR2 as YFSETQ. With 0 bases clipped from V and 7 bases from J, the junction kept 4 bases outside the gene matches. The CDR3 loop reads CASSLAGTGLGYTF. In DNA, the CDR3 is TGCGCCAGCAGCTTGGCCGGGACAGGGCTTGGCTACACCTTC.

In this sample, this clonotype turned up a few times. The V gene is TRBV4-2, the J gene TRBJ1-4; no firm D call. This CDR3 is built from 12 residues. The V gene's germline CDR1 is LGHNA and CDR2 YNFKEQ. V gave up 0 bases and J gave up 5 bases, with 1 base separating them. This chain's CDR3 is CASSQENEKLFF. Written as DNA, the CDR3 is TGTGCCAGCAGCCAAGAAAATGAAAAACTGTTTTTT.

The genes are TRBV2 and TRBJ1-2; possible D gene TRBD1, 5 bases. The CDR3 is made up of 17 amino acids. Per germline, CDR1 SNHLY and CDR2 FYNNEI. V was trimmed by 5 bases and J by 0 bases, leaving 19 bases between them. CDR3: CASSLQPGLRANYGYTF. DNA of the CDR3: TGTGCCAGCAGTCTTCAGCCGGGACTTCGGGCTAACTATGGCTACACCTTC. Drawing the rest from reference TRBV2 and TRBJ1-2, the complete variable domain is EPEVTQTPSHQVTQMGQEVILRCVPISNHLYFYWYRQILGQKVEFLVSFYNNEISEKSEIFDDQFSVERPDGSNFTLKIRSTKLEDSAMYFCASSLQPGLRANYGYTFGSGTRLTVV.

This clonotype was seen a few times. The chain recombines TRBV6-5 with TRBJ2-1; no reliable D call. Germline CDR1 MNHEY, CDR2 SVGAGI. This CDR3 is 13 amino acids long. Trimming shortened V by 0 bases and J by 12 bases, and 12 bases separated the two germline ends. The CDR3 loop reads CASSYSTQARQFF. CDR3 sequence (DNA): TGTGCCAGCAGTTACTCTACTCAAGCAAGGCAGTTCTTC.

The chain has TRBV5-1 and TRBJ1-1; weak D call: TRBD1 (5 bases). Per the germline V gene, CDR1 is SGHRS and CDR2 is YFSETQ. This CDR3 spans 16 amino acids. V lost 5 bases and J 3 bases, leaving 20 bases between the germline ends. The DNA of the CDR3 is TGCGCCAGCAGTCCCTTCGTAGGGGTGGCCGACACTGAAGCTTTCTTT. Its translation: CASSPFVGVADTEAFF. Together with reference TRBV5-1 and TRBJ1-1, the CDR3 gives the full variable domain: KAGVTQTPRYLIKTRGQQVTLSCSPISGHRSVSWYQQTPGQGLQFLFEYFSETQRNKGNFPGRFSGRQFSNSRSEMNVSTLELGDSALYLCASSPFVGVADTEAFFGQGTRLTVV.

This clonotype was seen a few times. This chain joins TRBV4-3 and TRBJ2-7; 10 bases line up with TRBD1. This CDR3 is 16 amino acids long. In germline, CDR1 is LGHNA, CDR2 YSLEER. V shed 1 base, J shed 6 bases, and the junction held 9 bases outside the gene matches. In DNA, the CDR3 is TGCGCCAGCAGCCAAGGGATCGGGACAGGGGAACGCGAGCAGTACTTC. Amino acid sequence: CASSQGIGTGEREQYF.

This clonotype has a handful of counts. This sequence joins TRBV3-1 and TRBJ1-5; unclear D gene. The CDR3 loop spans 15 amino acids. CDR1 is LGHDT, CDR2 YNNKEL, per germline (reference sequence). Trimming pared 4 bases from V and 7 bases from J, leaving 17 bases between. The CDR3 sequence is CASSLGLEFGQPQHF. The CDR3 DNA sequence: TGTGCCAGCAGCCTGGGTCTTGAGTTTGGACAGCCCCAGCATTTT.

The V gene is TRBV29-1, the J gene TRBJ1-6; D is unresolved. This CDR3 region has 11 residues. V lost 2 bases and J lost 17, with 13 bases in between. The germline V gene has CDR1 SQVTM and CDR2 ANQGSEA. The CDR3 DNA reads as TGCAGCGTTGAAAACCGGGCAGGAGTCCACTTT. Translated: CSVENRAGVHF.

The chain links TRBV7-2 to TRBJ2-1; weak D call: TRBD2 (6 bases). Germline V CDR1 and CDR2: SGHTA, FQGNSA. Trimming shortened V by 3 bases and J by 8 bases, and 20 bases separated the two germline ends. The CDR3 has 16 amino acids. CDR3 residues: CASSLEGLVNGYEQFF. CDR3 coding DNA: TGTGCCAGCAGCTTGGAGGGACTGGTAAACGGGTATGAGCAGTTCTTC.

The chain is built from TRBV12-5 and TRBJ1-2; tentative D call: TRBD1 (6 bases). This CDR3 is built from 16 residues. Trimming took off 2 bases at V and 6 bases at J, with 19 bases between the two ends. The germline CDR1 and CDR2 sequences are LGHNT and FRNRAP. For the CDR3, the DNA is TGTGCTAGTGGTTTGCCCTATGGGGGGGACACGAATGGCTACACCTTC. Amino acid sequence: CASGLPYGGDTNGYTF.

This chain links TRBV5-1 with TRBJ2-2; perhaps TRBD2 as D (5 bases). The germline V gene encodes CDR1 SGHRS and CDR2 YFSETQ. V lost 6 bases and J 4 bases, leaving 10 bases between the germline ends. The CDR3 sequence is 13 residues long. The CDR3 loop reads CASIGSATGELFF. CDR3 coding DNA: TGCGCCAGCATCGGTAGCGCCACCGGGGAGCTGTTTTTT.

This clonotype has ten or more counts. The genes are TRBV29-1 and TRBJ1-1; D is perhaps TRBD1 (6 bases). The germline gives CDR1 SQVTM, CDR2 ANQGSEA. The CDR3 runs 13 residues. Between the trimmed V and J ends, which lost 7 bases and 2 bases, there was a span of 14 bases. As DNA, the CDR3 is TGCAGCGGTACTCAGGGGCGCAACACTGAAGCTTTCTTT. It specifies CSGTQGRNTEAFF.

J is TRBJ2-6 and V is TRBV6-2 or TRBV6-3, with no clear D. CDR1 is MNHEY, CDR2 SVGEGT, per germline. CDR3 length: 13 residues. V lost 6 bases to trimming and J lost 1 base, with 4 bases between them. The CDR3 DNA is TGTGCCAGCAGCGATTCTGGGGCCAACGTCCTGACTTTC. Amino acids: CASSDSGANVLTF.

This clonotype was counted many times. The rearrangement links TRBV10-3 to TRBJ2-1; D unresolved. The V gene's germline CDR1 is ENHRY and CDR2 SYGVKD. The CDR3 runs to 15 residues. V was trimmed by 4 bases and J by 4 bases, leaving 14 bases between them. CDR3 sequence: CAISVGSSSYNEQFF. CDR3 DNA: TGTGCCATCAGTGTGGGAAGCAGTTCTTACAATGAGCAGTTCTTC.

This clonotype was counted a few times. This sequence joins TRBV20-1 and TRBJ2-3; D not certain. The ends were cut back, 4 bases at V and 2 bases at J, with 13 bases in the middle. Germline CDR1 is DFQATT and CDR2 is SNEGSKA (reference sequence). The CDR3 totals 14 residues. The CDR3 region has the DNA TGCAGTGCTAAAGGACCTTCGAACACAGATACGCAGTATTTT. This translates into CSAKGPSNTDTQYF.

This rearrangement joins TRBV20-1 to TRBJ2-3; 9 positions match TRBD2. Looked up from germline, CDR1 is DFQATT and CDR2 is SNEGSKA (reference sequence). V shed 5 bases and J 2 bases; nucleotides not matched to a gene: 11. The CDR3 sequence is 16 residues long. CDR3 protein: CSADKPAGGYTDTQYF. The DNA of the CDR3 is TGCAGTGCTGACAAGCCAGCGGGAGGCTACACAGATACGCAGTATTTT.

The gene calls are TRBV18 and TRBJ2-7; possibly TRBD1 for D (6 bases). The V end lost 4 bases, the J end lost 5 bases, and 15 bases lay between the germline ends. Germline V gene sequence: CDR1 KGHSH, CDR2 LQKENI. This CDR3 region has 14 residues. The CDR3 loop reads CASSLDSLWNEQYF. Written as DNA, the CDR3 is TGTGCCAGCTCACTGGACAGCCTATGGAACGAGCAGTACTTC.

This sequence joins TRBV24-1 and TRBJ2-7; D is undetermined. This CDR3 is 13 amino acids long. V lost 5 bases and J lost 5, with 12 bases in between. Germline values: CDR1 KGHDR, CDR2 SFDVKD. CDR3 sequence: CATSASGIDEQYF. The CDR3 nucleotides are TGTGCCACCAGTGCAAGTGGCATCGACGAGCAGTACTTC.

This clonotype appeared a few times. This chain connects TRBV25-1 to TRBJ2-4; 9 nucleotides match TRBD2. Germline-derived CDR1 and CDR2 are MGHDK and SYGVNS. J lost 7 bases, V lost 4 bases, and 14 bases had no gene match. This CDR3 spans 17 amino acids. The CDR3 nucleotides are TGTGCCAGCAGTGGATCCAGAGCGTTGGCGGGAGGGAACATTCAGTACTTC. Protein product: CASSGSRALAGGNIQYF.

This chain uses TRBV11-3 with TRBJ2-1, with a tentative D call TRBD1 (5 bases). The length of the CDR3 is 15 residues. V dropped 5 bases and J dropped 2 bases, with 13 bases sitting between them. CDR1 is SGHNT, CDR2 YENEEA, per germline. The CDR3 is CASSPRQLPYNEQFF. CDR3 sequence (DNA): TGTGCCAGCAGCCCCAGACAGCTCCCCTACAATGAGCAGTTCTTC.

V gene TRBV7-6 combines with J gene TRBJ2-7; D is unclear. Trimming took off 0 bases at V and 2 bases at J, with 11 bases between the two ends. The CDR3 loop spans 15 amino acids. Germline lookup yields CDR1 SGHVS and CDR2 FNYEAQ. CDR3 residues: CASSLASGPTYEQYF. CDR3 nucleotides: TGTGCCAGCAGCTTAGCTTCCGGTCCTACCTACGAGCAGTACTTC.